The following is a T cell receptor beta chain sequence with its context. The conserved phenylalanine or tryptophan normally closing the CDR3 is absent here, so this likely arose from a read error. The DNA is left out, because the CDR3 cannot be placed on it with certainty; the CDR3 is given as TCRdb lists it. The sample is drawn from a study of CD8+CD57+ T cells in acquired aplastic anemia. Study details: Sorting CD4+ and CD8+ cells gave DNA averaging 3.2 ug.

The CDR3 is 13 residues long, ends included. The V gene's germline CDR1 is SEHNR and CDR2 FQNEAQ (reference sequence). The use of genomic DNA as template underpinned the TCR beta VDJ and CDR3 profiling. In TCRdb, the reads were re-called with MiXCR into one record per CDR3 protein. The sample has 400,000 to 450,000 distinct CDR3 sequences, 60% to 80% seen once. This receptor was taken from a human donor in good health, serving as a control. J is TRBJ1-5 and V is TRBV7-9. The specimen was sorted CD4+, CD8+, or CD8+CD57+ T cells (not recorded which) from PBMCs. CDR3 loop: CASSLDGNHPEHY.